This T cell receptor beta chain was identified during a study of cytomegalovirus exposure and HLA in healthy donors. The study ran its PCR with 60 Vbeta and 13 Jbeta primers. Profiled with immunoSEQ multiplex PCR; TCRdb holds only in-frame clones, not every one. The sample includes approximately 200,000 clones, 79% seen only once; the top ten take roughly 1.4%. For this clone: Its specificity is not known.

This CDR3 contains 15 residues. Germline V gives CDR1 MNHEY, CDR2 SMNVEV (reference sequence). The ends lost 5 bases at V and 0 bases at J; junction bases unmatched: 5. Study results and caveats: With DRB1 most and HLA-C fewest, TCR association rates differed between HLA loci in a later analysis. An assumption of roughly uniform sequencing depth across donors underlay the presence/absence analyses.

This TCR came from a girl under 18 in good health and CMV-seropositive. The sample taken for sequencing was PBMCs. This chain joins TRBV27 and TRBJ2-3; 7 bases map to TRBD1. The CDR3: CASSPPGQSTDTQYF. CDR3 coding DNA: TGTGCCAGCAGTCCGCCGGGACAGAGCACAGATACGCAGTATTTT.